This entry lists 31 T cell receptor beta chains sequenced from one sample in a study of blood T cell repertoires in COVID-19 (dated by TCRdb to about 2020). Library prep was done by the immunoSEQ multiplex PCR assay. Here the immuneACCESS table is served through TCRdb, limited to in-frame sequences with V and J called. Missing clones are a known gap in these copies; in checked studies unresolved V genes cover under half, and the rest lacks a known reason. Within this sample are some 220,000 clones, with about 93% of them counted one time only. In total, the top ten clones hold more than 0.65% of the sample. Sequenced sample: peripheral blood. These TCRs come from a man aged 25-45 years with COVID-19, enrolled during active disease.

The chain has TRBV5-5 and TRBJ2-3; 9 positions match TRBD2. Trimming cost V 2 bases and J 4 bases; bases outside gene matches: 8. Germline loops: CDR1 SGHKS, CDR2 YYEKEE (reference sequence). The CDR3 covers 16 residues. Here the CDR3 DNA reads TGTGCCAGCAGCTTTCGAATACGCGGGGGGGCAGATACGCAGTATTTT. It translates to CASSFRIRGGADTQYF.

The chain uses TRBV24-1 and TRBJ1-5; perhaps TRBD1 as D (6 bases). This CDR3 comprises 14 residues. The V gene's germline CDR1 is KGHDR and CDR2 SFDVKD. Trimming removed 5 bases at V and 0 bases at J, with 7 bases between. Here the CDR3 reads CATSAGHSNQPQHF. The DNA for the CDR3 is TGTGCCACCAGTGCGGGACATAGCAATCAGCCCCAGCATTTT.

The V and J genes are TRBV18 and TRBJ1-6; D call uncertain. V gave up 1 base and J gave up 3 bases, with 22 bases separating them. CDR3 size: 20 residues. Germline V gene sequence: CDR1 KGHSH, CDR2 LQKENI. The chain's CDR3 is CASSPQSSDWSNLYNSPLHF. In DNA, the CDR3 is TGTGCCAGCTCACCACAATCCTCAGATTGGAGTAACCTCTATAATTCACCCCTCCACTTT.

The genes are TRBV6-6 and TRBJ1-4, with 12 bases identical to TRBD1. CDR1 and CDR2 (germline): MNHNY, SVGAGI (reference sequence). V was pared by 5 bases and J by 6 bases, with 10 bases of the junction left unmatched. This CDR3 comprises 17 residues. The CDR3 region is CASSRSRDRGRDEKLFF. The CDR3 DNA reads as TGTGCCAGCAGTCGGTCCCGGGACAGGGGGCGGGATGAAAAACTGTTTTTT.

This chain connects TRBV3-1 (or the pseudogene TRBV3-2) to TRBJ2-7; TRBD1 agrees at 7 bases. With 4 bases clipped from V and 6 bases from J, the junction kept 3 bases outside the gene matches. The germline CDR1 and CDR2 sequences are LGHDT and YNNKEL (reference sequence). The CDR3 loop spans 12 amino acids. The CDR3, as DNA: TGTGCCAGCAGCCTGAGACAGGGCGAGCAGTACTTC. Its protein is CASSLRQGEQYF.

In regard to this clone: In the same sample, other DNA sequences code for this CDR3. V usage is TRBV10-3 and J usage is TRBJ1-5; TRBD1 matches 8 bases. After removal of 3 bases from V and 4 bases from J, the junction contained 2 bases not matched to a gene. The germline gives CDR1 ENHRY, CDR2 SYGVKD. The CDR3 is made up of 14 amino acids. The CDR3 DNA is TGTGCCATCAGTGACAGGGGGCGGAATCAGCCCCAGCATTTT. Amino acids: CAISDRGRNQPQHF.

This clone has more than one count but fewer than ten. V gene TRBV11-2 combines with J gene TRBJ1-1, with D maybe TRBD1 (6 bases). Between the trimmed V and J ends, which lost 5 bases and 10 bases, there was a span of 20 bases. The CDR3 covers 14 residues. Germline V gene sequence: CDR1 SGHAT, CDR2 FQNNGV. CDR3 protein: CASSQPPTGLTAFF. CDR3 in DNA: TGTGCCAGCAGCCAGCCGCCTACAGGGCTCACAGCTTTCTTT.

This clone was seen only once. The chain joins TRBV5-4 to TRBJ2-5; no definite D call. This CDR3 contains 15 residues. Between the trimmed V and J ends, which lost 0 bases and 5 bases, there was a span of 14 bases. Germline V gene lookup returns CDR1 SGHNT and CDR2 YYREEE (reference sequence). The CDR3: CASSLAGWFRETQYF. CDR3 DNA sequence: TGTGCCAGCAGCTTGGCAGGATGGTTCCGGGAGACCCAGTACTTC.

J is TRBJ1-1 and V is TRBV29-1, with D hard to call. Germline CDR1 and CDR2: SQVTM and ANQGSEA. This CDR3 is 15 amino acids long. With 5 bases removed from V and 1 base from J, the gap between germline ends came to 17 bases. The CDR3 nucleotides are TGCAGCGTTCTGCGGTGGGGAGGTACGAACACTGAAGCTTTCTTT. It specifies CSVLRWGGTNTEAFF. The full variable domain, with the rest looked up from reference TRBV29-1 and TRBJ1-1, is SAVISQKPSRDICQRGTSLTIQCQVDSQVTMMFWYRQQPGQSLTLIATANQGSEATYESGFVIDKFPISRPNLTFSTLTVSNMSPEDSSIYLCSVLRWGGTNTEAFFGQGTRLTVV.

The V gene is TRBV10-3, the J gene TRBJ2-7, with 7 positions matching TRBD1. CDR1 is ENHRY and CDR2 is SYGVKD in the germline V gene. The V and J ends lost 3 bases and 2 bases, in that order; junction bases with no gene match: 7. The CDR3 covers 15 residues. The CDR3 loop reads CAISDDRAATYEQYF. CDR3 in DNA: TGTGCCATCAGTGACGACAGGGCTGCTACCTACGAGCAGTACTTC.

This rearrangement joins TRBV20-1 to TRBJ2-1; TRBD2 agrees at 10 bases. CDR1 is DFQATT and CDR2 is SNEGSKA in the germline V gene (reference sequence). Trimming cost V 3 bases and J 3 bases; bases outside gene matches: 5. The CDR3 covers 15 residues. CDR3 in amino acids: CSASLAGGNYNEQFF. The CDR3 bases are TGCAGTGCTAGTTTAGCGGGGGGAAACTACAATGAGCAGTTCTTC.

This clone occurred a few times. CDR3 loop: CASSLGFGQGFSGNTIYF. The CDR3 nucleotides read TGTGCCAGCAGCTTAGGTTTCGGACAGGGGTTTTCTGGAAACACCATATATTTT. This chain joins TRBV7-9 and TRBJ1-3; 9 positions match TRBD1. Trimming cost V 1 base and J 1 base; bases outside gene matches: 8. The CDR3 extends over 18 amino acids. The germline V gene has CDR1 SEHNR and CDR2 FQNEAQ (reference sequence).

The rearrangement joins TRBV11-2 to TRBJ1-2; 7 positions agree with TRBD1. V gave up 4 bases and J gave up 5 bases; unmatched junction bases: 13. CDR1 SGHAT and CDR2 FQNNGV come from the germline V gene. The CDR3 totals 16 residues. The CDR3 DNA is TGTGCCAGCAGCTCCAACCAGGGGGTCCCTCCTTATGGCTACACCTTC. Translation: CASSSNQGVPPYGYTF.

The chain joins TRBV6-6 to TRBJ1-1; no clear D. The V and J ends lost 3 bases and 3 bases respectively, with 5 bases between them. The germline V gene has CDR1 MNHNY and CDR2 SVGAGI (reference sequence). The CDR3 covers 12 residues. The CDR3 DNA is TGTGCCAGCAGTTATTCAGACACTGAAGCTTTCTTT. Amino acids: CASSYSDTEAFF.

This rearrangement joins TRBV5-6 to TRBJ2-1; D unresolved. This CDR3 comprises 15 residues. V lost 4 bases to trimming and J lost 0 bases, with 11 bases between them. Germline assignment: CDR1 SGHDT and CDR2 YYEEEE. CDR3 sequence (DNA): TGTGCCAGCAGCGGTGAAGCGAGCTCCTACAATGAGCAGTTCTTC. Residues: CASSGEASSYNEQFF.

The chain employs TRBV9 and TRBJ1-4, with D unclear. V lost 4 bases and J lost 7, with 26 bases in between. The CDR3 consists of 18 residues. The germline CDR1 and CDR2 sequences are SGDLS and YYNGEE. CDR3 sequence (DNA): TGTGCCAGCAGCCCCCGTGGTGGCGGACTGTCGAAAGGTGAAAAACTGTTTTTT. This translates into CASSPRGGGLSKGEKLFF.

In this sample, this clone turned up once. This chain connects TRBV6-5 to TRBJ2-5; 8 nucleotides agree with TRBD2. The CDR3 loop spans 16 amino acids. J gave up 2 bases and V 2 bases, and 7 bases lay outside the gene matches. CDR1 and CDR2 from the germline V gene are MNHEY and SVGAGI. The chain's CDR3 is CASSYRAGEGQETQYF. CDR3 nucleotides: TGTGCCAGCAGTTACCGAGCGGGGGAGGGGCAAGAGACCCAGTACTTC.

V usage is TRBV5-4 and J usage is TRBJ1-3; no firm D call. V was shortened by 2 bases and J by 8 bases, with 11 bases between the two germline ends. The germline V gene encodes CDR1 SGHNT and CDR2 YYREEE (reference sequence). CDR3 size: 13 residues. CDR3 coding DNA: TGTGCCAGCAGCTTCGAGACCCGGGACACCATATATTTT. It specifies CASSFETRDTIYF.

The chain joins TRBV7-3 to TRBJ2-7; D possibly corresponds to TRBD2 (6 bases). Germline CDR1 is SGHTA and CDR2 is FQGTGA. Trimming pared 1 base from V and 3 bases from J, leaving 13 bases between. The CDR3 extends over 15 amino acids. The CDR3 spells CASSLNGGANYEQYF. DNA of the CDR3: TGTGCCAGCAGCTTAAACGGGGGAGCCAACTACGAGCAGTACTTC.

In DNA, the CDR3 is TGTGCCAGCAGCCAAGTAGGAGGGGACGGAAACACCATATATTTT. This translates into CASSQVGGDGNTIYF. This rearrangement joins TRBV3-1 (or the pseudogene TRBV3-2) to TRBJ1-3; D might be TRBD1 (5 bases). Germline values: CDR1 LGHDT, CDR2 YNNKEL (reference sequence). The length of the CDR3 is 15 residues. Trimming removed 1 base from V and 4 bases from J, with 11 bases in between.

CDR3 region: CAWAGQGNQPQHF. The CDR3 nucleotides are TGTGCCTGGGCCGGACAGGGAAATCAGCCCCAGCATTTT. J is TRBJ1-5 and V is TRBV30, with 8 bases matching TRBD1. CDR1 and CDR2 from the germline V gene are GTSNPN and SVGIG (reference sequence). The CDR3 consists of 13 residues. V lost 5 bases and J lost 4; bases outside the gene matches: 4.

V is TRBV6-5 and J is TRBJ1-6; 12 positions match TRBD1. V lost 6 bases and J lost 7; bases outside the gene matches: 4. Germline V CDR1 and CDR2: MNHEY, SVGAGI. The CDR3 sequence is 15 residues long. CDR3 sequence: CASRLGTGGNSPLHF. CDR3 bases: TGTGCCAGCAGATTAGGGACAGGGGGCAATTCACCCCTCCACTTT.

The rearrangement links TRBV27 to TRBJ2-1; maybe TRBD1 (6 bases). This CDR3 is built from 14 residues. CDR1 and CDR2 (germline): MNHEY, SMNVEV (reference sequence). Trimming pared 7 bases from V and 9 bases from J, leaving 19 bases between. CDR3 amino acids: CASNQGGGLVEQFF. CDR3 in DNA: TGTGCCAGCAATCAGGGTGGGGGCCTTGTTGAGCAGTTCTTC.

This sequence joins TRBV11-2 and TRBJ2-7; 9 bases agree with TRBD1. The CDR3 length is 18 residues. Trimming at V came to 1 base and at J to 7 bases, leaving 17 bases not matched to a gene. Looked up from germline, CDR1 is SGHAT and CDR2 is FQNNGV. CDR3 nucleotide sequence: TGTGCCAGCAGCTTAGTTTATGTCGGGACAGGGTCTAAGGGAGAGCAGTACTTC. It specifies CASSLVYVGTGSKGEQYF.

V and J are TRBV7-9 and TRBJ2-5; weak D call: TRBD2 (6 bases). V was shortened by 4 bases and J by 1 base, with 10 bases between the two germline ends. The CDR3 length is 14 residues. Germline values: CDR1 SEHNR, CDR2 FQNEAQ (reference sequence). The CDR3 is CASSWGLSQETQYF. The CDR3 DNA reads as TGTGCCAGCAGCTGGGGACTGAGCCAAGAGACCCAGTACTTC.

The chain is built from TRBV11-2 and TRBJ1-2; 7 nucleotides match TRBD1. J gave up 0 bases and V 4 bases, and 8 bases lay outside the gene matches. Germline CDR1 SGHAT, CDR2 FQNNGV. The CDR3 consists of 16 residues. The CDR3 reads CASSSPRTGANYGYTF. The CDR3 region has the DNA TGTGCCAGCAGCTCCCCAAGGACAGGCGCTAACTATGGCTACACCTTC.

The CDR3 region is CASSSYSGDYEQYF. In DNA form, the CDR3 reads TGCGCCAGCAGTTCCTATTCAGGGGACTACGAGCAGTACTTC. J is TRBJ2-7 and V is TRBV5-1, with D perhaps TRBD1 (6 bases). The CDR3 has 14 amino acids. CDR1 and CDR2 from the germline V gene are SGHRS and YFSETQ. V lost 5 bases to trimming and J lost 3 bases, with 15 bases between them.

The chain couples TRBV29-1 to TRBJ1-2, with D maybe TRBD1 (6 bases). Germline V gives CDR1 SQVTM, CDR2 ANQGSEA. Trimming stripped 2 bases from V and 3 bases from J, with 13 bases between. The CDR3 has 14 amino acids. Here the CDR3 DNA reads TGCAGCGTTGAAACAGGGTACGAGGACTATGGCTACACCTTC. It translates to CSVETGYEDYGYTF.

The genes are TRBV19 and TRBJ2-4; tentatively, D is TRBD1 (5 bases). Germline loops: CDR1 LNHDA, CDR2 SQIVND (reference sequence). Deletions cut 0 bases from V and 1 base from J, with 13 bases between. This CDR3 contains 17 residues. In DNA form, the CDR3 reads TGTGCCAGTAGTATAGATTCCAGGGCAGGGGCCAAAAACATTCAGTACTTC. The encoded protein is CASSIDSRAGAKNIQYF.

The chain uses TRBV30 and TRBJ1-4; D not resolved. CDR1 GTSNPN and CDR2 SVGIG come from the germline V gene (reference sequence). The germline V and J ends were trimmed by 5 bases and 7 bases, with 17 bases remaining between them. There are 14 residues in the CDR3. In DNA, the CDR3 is TGTGCCTGGGAGGAGCCGGCGGGAGTTGAAAAACTGTTTTTT. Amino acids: CAWEEPAGVEKLFF.

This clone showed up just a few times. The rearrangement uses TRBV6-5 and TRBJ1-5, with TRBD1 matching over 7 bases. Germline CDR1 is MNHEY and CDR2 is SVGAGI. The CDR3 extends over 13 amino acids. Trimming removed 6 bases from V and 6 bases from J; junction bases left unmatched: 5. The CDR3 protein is CASSIQGSQPQHF. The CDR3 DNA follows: TGTGCCAGCAGCATACAGGGGAGTCAGCCCCAGCATTTT.